Presented here are 10 T cell receptor beta chains from one specimen sequenced in a study of control samples from healthy donors and cancer patients. TCRdb's copy holds only in-frame clones and misses some; the assay was immunoSEQ multiplex PCR. The data hold under 150,000 clones, with 93% observed a single time. Source material: blood. The receptors here all came from a man aged 25-45 years in good health.

This rearrangement joins TRBV4-2 to TRBJ2-1, with 9 bases aligning to TRBD2. CDR1 LGHNA and CDR2 YNFKEQ come from the germline V gene. This CDR3 region has 17 residues. J was trimmed by 7 bases and V by 4 bases; bases with no gene match: 14. The CDR3 here is CASSPGPSGTSSNEQFF. DNA of the CDR3: TGTGCCAGCAGCCCAGGGCCCTCCGGGACTAGCTCTAATGAGCAGTTCTTC.

The chain has TRBV19 and TRBJ1-1; D gene uncertain. This CDR3 has 13 residues. CDR1 LNHDA and CDR2 SQIVND come from the germline V gene (reference sequence). Trimming took 10 bases from V and 1 from J, leaving 13 bases between them. CDR3 nucleotides: TGTGCCACCCGACTCCGAGAGAACACTGAAGCTTTCTTT. Its protein is CATRLRENTEAFF.

CDR3 sequence (DNA): TGTGCCAGCAAAGGGACAGGGGGCGTCAATGAGCAGTTCTTC. It is translated as CASKGTGGVNEQFF. V usage is TRBV2 and J usage is TRBJ2-1, with 12 bases identical to TRBD1. J lost 6 bases, V lost 7 bases, and 4 bases had no gene match. Germline V gives CDR1 SNHLY, CDR2 FYNNEI. This CDR3 has 14 amino acids.

V gene TRBV10-1 combines with J gene TRBJ1-1; 8 bases line up with TRBD1. CDR1 and CDR2 (germline): WNHNN, SYGVQD (reference sequence). V lost 2 bases and J lost 7; bases outside the gene matches: 0. This CDR3 is built from 12 residues. Written as DNA, the CDR3 is TGCGCCAGCAGTGAGGGGACAGGTGAAGCTTTCTTT. It yields the protein CASSEGTGEAFF.

As to this clone: This same CDR3 is encoded by further DNA sequences in the sample. The chain joins TRBV14 to TRBJ2-7; D is uncertain. The CDR3 is 12 amino acids. Germline CDR1 is SGHDN and CDR2 is FVKESK. V lost 3 bases, J lost 2 bases, and 5 bases lay in between. The CDR3 region has the DNA TGTGCCAGCAGCCAGGGAACCTACGAGCAGTACTTC. It yields the protein CASSQGTYEQYF.

J is TRBJ2-1 and V is TRBV7-9; 11 bases agree with TRBD2. The CDR3 extends over 17 amino acids. Germline values: CDR1 SEHNR, CDR2 FQNEAQ (reference sequence). J lost 1 base, V lost 3 bases, and 5 bases had no gene match. CDR3 bases: TGTGCCAGCAGCTTGACGACTAGCGGGGCATCCTACAATGAGCAGTTCTTC. It specifies CASSLTTSGASYNEQFF.

This chain uses TRBV7-6 with TRBJ2-1; 7 nucleotides line up with TRBD1. Trimming removed 0 bases from V and 8 bases from J; junction bases left unmatched: 13. The germline gives CDR1 SGHVS, CDR2 FNYEAQ. The CDR3 covers 17 residues. For the CDR3, the DNA is TGTGCCAGCAGCTTAGCGGCAGGGGGTGCCCCGGTCGATGAGCAGTTCTTC. This translates into CASSLAAGGAPVDEQFF.

The DNA of the CDR3 is TGTGCCAGCAGTGGGGGGTTATCGGGCGGGGAGCTGTTTTTT. This gives the protein CASSGGLSGGELFF. The chain carries TRBV2 and TRBJ2-2; D possibly matches TRBD1 or TRBD2 (5 bases each). Germline V gene lookup returns CDR1 SNHLY and CDR2 FYNNEI. The CDR3 has 14 residues. V was shortened by 4 bases and J by 7 bases, with 13 bases between the two germline ends.

The chain carries TRBV5-5 and TRBJ1-4; D uncertain. Per germline, CDR1 SGHKS and CDR2 YYEKEE (reference sequence). V shed 5 bases and J shed 2 bases, with 13 bases lying between them. This CDR3 contains 15 residues. CDR3 residues: CASSLPRLTNEKLFF. In DNA form, the CDR3 reads TGTGCCAGCAGTCTTCCAAGGCTGACTAATGAAAAACTGTTTTTT.

This clone was found once. The CDR3 bases are TGCGCCAGCAGCTTGGAGGGCGGCGTTTACACAGATACGCAGTATTTT. It translates to CASSLEGGVYTDTQYF. This chain connects TRBV5-1 to TRBJ2-3, with D unresolved. The length of the CDR3 is 16 residues. The germline V and J ends were trimmed by 0 bases and 2 bases, with 13 bases remaining between them. Germline loops: CDR1 SGHRS, CDR2 YFSETQ.